The 11 T cell receptor beta chains below all came from one sample that was sequenced in a study of T cell responses to AZD1222 COVID-19 vaccine. Clones were read by immunoSEQ multiplex PCR, and TCRdb kept only the in-frame ones, dropping some. The table lists 150,000 to 200,000 clones, approximately 91% of them singletons. This specimen was peripheral blood, taken 28 days after the second AZD1222 dose. Every receptor here comes from an adult who received the AZD1222 COVID-19 vaccine.

The V call is TRBV6-5, the J call TRBJ2-3; 12 positions agree with TRBD2. Germline trimming cut 5 bases from V and 4 bases from J; bases unmatched to any gene: 4. The germline V gene has CDR1 MNHEY and CDR2 SVGAGI. The CDR3 loop spans 15 amino acids. CDR3 nucleotides: TGTGCCAGCAGTCGGACTAGCGGGATGTCAGATACGCAGTATTTT. Its translation is CASSRTSGMSDTQYF.

The chain links TRBV7-8 to TRBJ2-7, with TRBD1 matching 11 bases. CDR1 is SGHVS, CDR2 FQNEAQ, per germline. CDR3 length equals 15 residues. J lost 0 bases, V lost 5 bases, and 3 bases had no gene match. Here the CDR3 DNA reads TGTGCCAGCAGCGTCGGGACAGGGGGCTCCTACGAGCAGTACTTC. Amino acid sequence: CASSVGTGGSYEQYF.

The V and J genes are TRBV29-1 and TRBJ2-3; a weak D match, TRBD1 (6 bases). Germline V gene sequence: CDR1 SQVTM, CDR2 ANQGSEA. CDR3 length: 14 residues. Deletions cut 4 bases from V and 2 bases from J, with 13 bases between. The CDR3 loop reads CSVGGPGPTDTQYF. The CDR3 DNA sequence: TGCAGCGTTGGGGGGCCGGGGCCCACAGATACGCAGTATTTT.

The rearrangement uses TRBV19 and TRBJ1-6; D possibly corresponds to TRBD1 (6 bases). Germline-derived CDR1 and CDR2 are LNHDA and SQIVND (reference sequence). The CDR3 has 18 amino acids. V lost 7 bases to trimming and J lost 0 bases, with 19 bases between them. The chain's CDR3 is CASTTTLQGSSYNSPLHF. The CDR3 nucleotides are TGTGCCAGTACCACGACACTACAGGGAAGCTCCTATAATTCACCCCTCCACTTT. The full variable domain, in which reference TRBV19 and TRBJ1-6 provide the parts outside the CDR3, is DGGITQSPKYLFRKEGQNVTLSCEQNLNHDAMYWYRQDPGQGLRLIYYSQIVNDFQKGDIAEGYSVSREKKESFPLTVTSAQKNPTAFYLCASTTTLQGSSYNSPLHFGNGTRLTVT.

Remarks on this clone: Compared with germline, one end of the junction differs, possibly owing to a read error. The chain employs TRBV6-5 and TRBJ1-1; the D gene is possibly TRBD1 (5 bases). The CDR3 is 13 amino acids. CDR1 is MNHEY and CDR2 is SVGAGI in the germline V gene. The CDR3 loop reads CASSYSEDTEAFF. DNA for the CDR3: TGTGCCAGCAGTTACTCGGAGGACACTGAGGCTTTCTTT.

V usage is TRBV5-5 and J usage is TRBJ1-4; possibly TRBD1 for D (6 bases). The CDR3 covers 12 residues. The V end was cut by 8 bases, the J end by 7 bases, with 12 bases between. CDR1 and CDR2 from the germline V gene are SGHKS and YYEKEE (reference sequence). In DNA, the CDR3 is TGTGCCAGTCTTGGAGGGGGTGAAAAACTGTTTTTT. Its translation: CASLGGGEKLFF.

The chain joins TRBV7-9 to TRBJ2-7; 9 nucleotides align to TRBD1. In germline, CDR1 is SEHNR, CDR2 FQNEAQ (reference sequence). This CDR3 is built from 15 residues. Unmatched junction bases numbered 6, after V lost 4 bases and J lost 2 bases. The DNA for the CDR3 is TGTGCCAGCAGCTCGGACAGGGGTTGGGCCTACGAGCAGTACTTC. As protein: CASSSDRGWAYEQYF.

This chain uses TRBV11-2 with TRBJ2-7; perhaps TRBD2 as D (5 bases). This CDR3 region has 13 residues. V was clipped by 4 bases and J by 7 bases, with 14 bases between them. The germline CDR1 and CDR2 sequences are SGHAT and FQNNGV. The CDR3 reads CASSYAEVREQYF. The CDR3 nucleotides read TGTGCCAGCAGCTACGCGGAGGTGAGGGAGCAGTACTTC.

This clone was seen only once. This chain links TRBV3-1 (or the pseudogene TRBV3-2) with TRBJ2-7; D is perhaps TRBD2 (6 bases). The CDR3 covers 17 residues. Germline V gene sequence: CDR1 LGHDT, CDR2 YNNKEL (reference sequence). V lost 4 bases and J 6 bases, leaving 25 bases between the germline ends. The CDR3: CASSLRAAGSTVREQYF. The CDR3 DNA follows: TGTGCCAGCAGCCTCCGGGCCGCGGGGAGTACGGTACGCGAGCAGTACTTC.

The chain uses TRBV10-3 and TRBJ2-3; TRBD1 aligns across 10 bases. Germline V lookup: CDR1 ENHRY, CDR2 SYGVKD. Trimming cost V 6 bases and J 3 bases; bases outside gene matches: 6. The CDR3 covers 15 residues. The CDR3 here is CAIRTDRGRTDTQYF. As DNA, the CDR3 is TGTGCCATCAGGACGGACAGGGGGAGGACAGATACGCAGTATTTT.

J is TRBJ1-5 and V is TRBV13; maybe TRBD1 (5 bases). The CDR3 is 15 amino acids. The V and J ends lost 4 bases and 1 base respectively, with 11 bases between them. Germline V CDR1 and CDR2: PRHDT, FYEKMQ (reference sequence). The CDR3 bases are TGTGCCAGCAGCTCGGGACGCCGGAGCAATCAGCCCCAGCATTTT. Protein product: CASSSGRRSNQPQHF.